A single sample gave rise to the 27 T cell receptor beta chains below, sequenced in a study of control samples from healthy donors and cancer patients. The protocol was immunoSEQ multiplex PCR, while the TCRdb copy is restricted to in-frame clones and leaves out a portion. This table holds around 96,000 clones, about 92% found once. Sequenced sample: blood. All receptors come from a man aged 18 to 35 in good health.

This sequence joins TRBV2 and TRBJ2-1; D tentatively fits TRBD1 or TRBD2 (5 bases each). CDR1 is SNHLY, CDR2 FYNNEI, per germline. The CDR3 is 16 amino acids. This CDR3 reads CIGATWDASPYNEQFF. The CDR3 DNA reads TGTATCGGGGCCACATGGGACGCCTCACCCTACAATGAGCAGTTCTTC. The full variable domain, its missing parts supplied by reference TRBV2 and TRBJ2-1, is EPEVTQTPSHQVTQMGQEVILRCVPISNHLYFYWYRQILGQKVEFLVSFYNNEISEKSEIFDDQFSVERPDGSNFTLKIRSTKLEDSAMYFCIGATWDASPYNEQFFGPGTRLTVL.

The V call is TRBV30, the J call TRBJ2-3, with D possibly being TRBD2 (6 bases). V shed 4 bases and J shed 2 bases, with 16 bases lying between them. The CDR3 length is 15 residues. CDR1 GTSNPN and CDR2 SVGIG come from the germline V gene (reference sequence). CDR3 sequence reads: CAWMVGGLYTDTQYF. CDR3 coding DNA: TGTGCCTGGATGGTAGGAGGGCTATACACAGATACGCAGTATTTT.

V and J are TRBV11-1 and TRBJ2-7; TRBD1 agrees at 9 bases. V dropped 5 bases and J dropped 6; count of bases not matched to a gene: 5. Germline V gene data show CDR1 as SGHAT and CDR2 as FQDESV (reference sequence). The CDR3 is 13 amino acids. CDR3 DNA: TGTGCCAGCAGCGTACAGGGGGCCGGCGAGCAGTACTTC. Amino acid sequence: CASSVQGAGEQYF.

The chain has TRBV7-3 and TRBJ2-1; 10 bases map to TRBD2. The germline gives CDR1 SGHTA, CDR2 FQGTGA. After removal of 2 bases from V and 7 bases from J, the junction contained 5 bases not matched to a gene. The CDR3 loop spans 15 amino acids. CDR3 DNA: TGTGCCAGCAGCTTATTACTAGCGGGATCAAATGAGCAGTTCTTC. This encodes CASSLLLAGSNEQFF.

CDR3 in amino acids: CAISESWGITIYF. CDR3 sequence (DNA): TGTGCCATCAGTGAGTCGTGGGGTATCACCATATATTTT. The V gene is TRBV10-3, the J gene TRBJ1-3, with unresolved D. The CDR3 spans 13 residues. V was trimmed by 0 bases and J by 9 bases, leaving 9 bases between them. Germline-derived CDR1 and CDR2 are ENHRY and SYGVKD.

This chain connects TRBV5-4 to TRBJ1-2, with D possibly TRBD1 on 6 matching bases. This CDR3 comprises 14 residues. Between the trimmed V and J ends, which lost 7 bases and 8 bases, there was a span of 21 bases. Looked up from germline, CDR1 is SGHNT and CDR2 is YYREEE (reference sequence). The CDR3 nucleotides read TGTGCCAGCCATCCTACTCTGACAGGCTCCGGCTACACCTTC. Translation gives CASHPTLTGSGYTF. Looking up the rest from reference TRBV5-4 and TRBJ1-2 gives the full variable domain: ETGVTQSPTHLIKTRGQQVTLRCSSQSGHNTVSWYQQALGQGPQFIFQYYREEENGRGNFPPRFSGLQFPNYSSELNVNALELDDSALYLCASHPTLTGSGYTFGSGTRLTVV.

The chain employs TRBV4-1 and TRBJ2-7; 11 bases line up with TRBD2. J was trimmed by 0 bases and V by 1 base; bases with no gene match: 8. Germline V gene data show CDR1 as MGHRA and CDR2 as YSYEKL. This CDR3 comprises 18 residues. This chain's CDR3 is CASSQGLAGFSTSYEQYF. The DNA of the CDR3 is TGCGCCAGCAGCCAAGGACTAGCGGGGTTTTCGACCTCCTACGAGCAGTACTTC.

V and J are TRBV10-3 and TRBJ1-2; perhaps TRBD1 as D (6 bases). Trimming shortened V by 10 bases and J by 5 bases, and 11 bases separated the two germline ends. The germline V gene has CDR1 ENHRY and CDR2 SYGVKD. The CDR3 runs to 11 residues. CDR3: CASQGQYGYTF. The CDR3 nucleotides read TGTGCCAGCCAGGGGCAGTATGGCTACACCTTC.

The chain couples TRBV29-1 to TRBJ2-7, with D possibly matching TRBD2 (7 bases). The CDR3 loop spans 15 amino acids. Deletions cut 2 bases from V and 9 bases from J, with 23 bases between. Germline V lookup: CDR1 SQVTM, CDR2 ANQGSEA. In DNA, the CDR3 is TGCAGCGTTGAAAGCGGGGACATGCCCATTAATCCGCAGTACTTC. Translated, it gives CSVESGDMPINPQYF.

V usage is TRBV4-3 and J usage is TRBJ1-2; TRBD1 is a possible D gene (6 bases). The CDR3 is 17 residues long. V lost 4 bases and J lost 3, with 21 bases in between. Per germline, CDR1 LGHNA and CDR2 YSLEER. The CDR3 spells CASSPPGGGRGDYGYTF. The CDR3 region has the DNA TGCGCCAGCAGCCCACCTGGCGGGGGGCGCGGGGACTATGGCTACACCTTC.

The CDR3 DNA sequence: TGTGCCAGCAGCTTAGCGCTTCTTTGGAACACTGAAGCTTTCTTT. Its translation: CASSLALLWNTEAFF. J is TRBJ1-1 and V is TRBV7-2; D is uncertain. The V gene's germline CDR1 is SGHTA and CDR2 FQGNSA. Trimming pared 0 bases from V and 1 base from J, leaving 9 bases between. CDR3 length equals 15 residues.

The chain has TRBV18 and TRBJ2-3, with D possibly matching TRBD1 (6 bases). Trimming left V 6 bases short and J 3 bases short, with 19 bases between. The germline V gene encodes CDR1 KGHSH and CDR2 LQKENI. The CDR3 runs 16 residues. The CDR3 sequence: CASSNPQGIATDTQYF. Here the CDR3 DNA reads TGTGCCAGCTCGAACCCCCAGGGGATAGCTACAGATACGCAGTATTTT. The entire variable domain, with the rest obtained from reference TRBV18 and TRBJ2-3, is as follows: NAGVMQNPRHLVRRRGQEARLRCSPMKGHSHVYWYRQLPEEGLKFMVYLQKENIIDESGMPKERFSAEFPKEGPSILRIQQVVRGDSAAYFCASSNPQGIATDTQYFGPGTRLTVL.

The V and J genes are TRBV5-1 and TRBJ2-3; D assignment may be TRBD1 or TRBD2 (5 bases each). Per the germline V gene, CDR1 is SGHRS and CDR2 is YFSETQ. Trimming removed 3 bases from V and 8 bases from J, with 25 bases in between. This CDR3 is built from 17 residues. CDR3 protein: CASSWRLGDQLPGTQYF. The CDR3 DNA follows: TGCGCCAGCAGCTGGAGGTTGGGGGACCAGCTTCCCGGTACGCAGTATTTT.

V and J are TRBV6-6 and TRBJ1-1, with D uncertain. V dropped 6 bases and J dropped 0 bases, with 8 bases sitting between them. The CDR3 is 13 amino acids. Germline CDR1 reads MNHNY; CDR2 reads SVGAGI (reference sequence). The CDR3 region is CASRRALNTEAFF. For the CDR3, the DNA is TGTGCCAGCAGACGAGCACTGAACACTGAAGCTTTCTTT.

The chain combines TRBV7-8 with TRBJ1-5; TRBD1 is a possible D gene (6 bases). V shed 8 bases and J shed 7 bases, with 15 bases lying between them. The CDR3 is 13 residues long. Germline V gene sequence: CDR1 SGHVS, CDR2 FQNEAQ. The CDR3 DNA reads TGTGCCAGCGGAGGGGGGGGGAGGCAGCCCCAGCATTTT. Protein product: CASGGGGRQPQHF.

This chain links TRBV28 with TRBJ1-2; D is undetermined. The CDR3 runs 14 residues. Trimming left V 6 bases short and J 7 bases short, with 18 bases between. Germline V CDR1 and CDR2: MDHEN, SYDVKM. The DNA for the CDR3 is TGTGCCAGCAGGGCCTCGACCCTTGTATCTGGCTACACCTTC. Encoded protein: CASRASTLVSGYTF.

The rearrangement links TRBV7-3 to TRBJ1-1; D not certain. Germline V gene data show CDR1 as SGHTA and CDR2 as FQGTGA. There are 13 residues in the CDR3. Trimming pared 4 bases from V and 8 bases from J, leaving 14 bases between. This chain's CDR3 is CASSYLGAVEAFF. CDR3 nucleotide sequence: TGTGCCAGCAGCTATTTGGGAGCAGTCGAAGCTTTCTTT.

The chain carries TRBV6-5 and TRBJ1-1; no reliable D call. Between the trimmed V and J ends, which lost 11 bases and 3 bases, there was a span of 16 bases. This CDR3 region has 13 residues. Germline V gene data show CDR1 as MNHEY and CDR2 as SVGAGI. The CDR3 is CAGKGGYDTEAFF. The CDR3 nucleotides are TGTGCCGGAAAGGGAGGGTATGACACTGAAGCTTTCTTT.

The chain is built from TRBV4-3 and TRBJ2-1; D remains unclear. CDR1 is LGHNA, CDR2 YSLEER, per germline. V was clipped by 1 base and J by 10 bases, with 20 bases between them. The CDR3 covers 16 residues. The CDR3 region has the DNA TGCGCCAGCAGCCAAGGGTACGCGGCTATACTTGGGGAGCAGTTCTTC. This sequence encodes CASSQGYAAILGEQFF.

The V gene is TRBV7-9, the J gene TRBJ2-5; D remains ambiguous. The CDR3 sequence is 14 residues long. Between the trimmed V and J ends, which lost 4 bases and 5 bases, there was a span of 14 bases. Germline assignment: CDR1 SEHNR and CDR2 FQNEAQ (reference sequence). The CDR3, as DNA: TGTGCCAGCAGCTCCCCTGCTCAGCGCGAGACCCAGTACTTC. Encoded protein: CASSSPAQRETQYF.

The genes are TRBV7-2 and TRBJ1-5, with unresolved D. Looked up from germline, CDR1 is SGHTA and CDR2 is FQGNSA. The CDR3 spans 15 residues. V gave up 3 bases and J gave up 0 bases, with 9 bases separating them. The CDR3 spells CASSFSGYSNQPQHF. In nucleotides, the CDR3 is TGTGCCAGCAGCTTCTCCGGGTATAGCAATCAGCCCCAGCATTTT.

V and J are TRBV7-2 and TRBJ2-3; D is possibly TRBD2 (7 bases). This CDR3 is 15 amino acids long. The germline CDR1 and CDR2 sequences are SGHTA and FQGNSA. The ends were cut back, 1 base at V and 6 bases at J, with 14 bases in the middle. The CDR3 spells CASSLGPGGQDTQYF. In DNA, the CDR3 is TGTGCCAGCAGCTTAGGCCCGGGGGGCCAGGATACGCAGTATTTT.

The rearrangement uses TRBV2 and TRBJ2-1; tentative D call: TRBD1 (5 bases). The V end was cut by 3 bases, the J end by 9 bases, with 9 bases between. This CDR3 spans 12 amino acids. Germline V gene sequence: CDR1 SNHLY, CDR2 FYNNEI. The CDR3 bases are TGTGCCAGCAGTGATGCAGGGTTTGAGCAGTTCTTC. Amino acids: CASSDAGFEQFF.

This chain links TRBV4-2 with TRBJ2-1, with 7 nucleotides matching TRBD2. The trim removed 3 bases at V and 6 bases at J, leaving 11 bases unmatched. This CDR3 has 16 amino acids. The germline V gene has CDR1 LGHNA and CDR2 YNFKEQ. CDR3 nucleotides: TGTGCCAGCAGCCATGGGCTGACGGGAGGACCCAATGAGCAGTTCTTC. Amino acid sequence: CASSHGLTGGPNEQFF.

This chain uses TRBV7-2 with TRBJ1-5; 9 nucleotides line up with TRBD1. The length of the CDR3 is 14 residues. Germline V lookup: CDR1 SGHTA, CDR2 FQGNSA. V lost 5 bases and J lost 4; bases outside the gene matches: 3. CDR3 residues: CASSTGQGNQPQHF. In DNA form, the CDR3 reads TGTGCCAGCAGCACGGGACAGGGTAATCAGCCCCAGCATTTT.

This chain connects TRBV5-6 to TRBJ1-5; tentatively, D is TRBD1 (6 bases). Germline-derived CDR1 and CDR2 are SGHDT and YYEEEE. The CDR3 sequence is 19 residues long. Trimming cost V 0 bases and J 0 bases, with 19 bases left between them. CDR3 sequence: CASSLGPGAIAYSNQPQHF. The DNA for the CDR3 is TGTGCCAGCAGCTTGGGGCCGGGGGCTATCGCCTATAGCAATCAGCCCCAGCATTTT.

The chain is built from TRBV4-3 and TRBJ2-3, with D perhaps matching TRBD1 or TRBD2 (5 bases each). Per the germline V gene, CDR1 is LGHNA and CDR2 is YSLEER. There are 13 residues in the CDR3. V shed 4 bases and J shed 3 bases, with 8 bases lying between them. CDR3 residues: CASSRGVTDTQYF. Written as DNA, the CDR3 is TGCGCCAGCAGCCGAGGGGTGACAGATACGCAGTATTTT.